This T cell receptor beta chain was captured by sequencing in a study of control samples from healthy donors and cancer patients. Sequencing was performed with immunoSEQ multiplex PCR; in TCRdb, only in-frame clones are kept and a portion is missing. The data contain around 70,000 clones, roughly 86% of them singletons. There are 17 residues in the CDR3. The chain has TRBV21-1 and TRBJ1-1. TRBV21-1 is noted as a pseudogene. The sample comprised PBMCs. The receptor was derived from a woman in her forties or fifties with head and neck cancer. In DNA form, the CDR3 reads TGTGCCAGCAGCTCCCCTCGGGGGGGGGACCGAAACACTGAAGCTTTCTTT. Amino acid sequence: CASSSPRGGDRNTEAFF.